Shown below are 24 T cell receptor beta chains from a single sample sequenced in a study of cytomegalovirus exposure and HLA in healthy donors. The PCR employed 60 Vbeta primers together with 13 Jbeta primers. Sequenced by immunoSEQ multiplex PCR; TCRdb stores in-frame clones only, minus some. Of some 130,000 clones listed, 80% are singletons. Sequenced material: PBMCs. The receptors stem from a man aged 30 to 45 in good health and CMV-seronegative.

The genes are TRBV7-3 and TRBJ2-3; possibly TRBD1 for D (7 bases). Trimming removed 2 bases from V and 6 bases from J, with 12 bases in between. The germline gives CDR1 SGHTA, CDR2 FQGTGA. The CDR3 extends over 14 amino acids. The CDR3 here is CASSLGAGGDTQYF. In DNA, the CDR3 is TGTGCCAGCAGCTTAGGCGCAGGGGGGGATACGCAGTATTTT.

This chain joins TRBV29-1 and TRBJ2-3; D possibly corresponds to TRBD2 (5 bases). The germline gives CDR1 SQVTM, CDR2 ANQGSEA. This CDR3 has 13 residues. V lost 3 bases to trimming and J lost 2 bases, with 9 bases between them. The CDR3 sequence is CSVDEGDTDTQYF. The CDR3 bases are TGCAGCGTTGACGAGGGTGACACAGATACGCAGTATTTT.

Concerning this clone itself: An end of the junction differs from the germline gene, which may be a read error. The V call is TRBV9, the J call TRBJ1-5; D may be TRBD1 (6 bases). The germline gives CDR1 SGDLS, CDR2 YYNGEE. The CDR3 totals 15 residues. CDR3 nucleotide sequence: TGTGCCAGCAGCGCCTATGGACAGAGCAATCAGCCCCAGAATTTT. Protein: CASSAYGQSNQPQNF.

The chain is built from TRBV27 and TRBJ2-1; 11 nucleotides line up with TRBD2. Trimming removed 4 bases from V and 4 bases from J; junction bases left unmatched: 0. CDR3 length equals 14 residues. Germline V gives CDR1 MNHEY, CDR2 SMNVEV (reference sequence). The CDR3 reads CASSWTSGYNEQFF. For the CDR3, the DNA is TGTGCCAGCAGTTGGACTAGCGGGTACAATGAGCAGTTCTTC.

The chain recombines TRBV5-1 with TRBJ2-7, with a possible D match to TRBD2 (6 bases). The CDR3 has 16 residues. Germline CDR1 is SGHRS and CDR2 is YFSETQ. V dropped 0 bases and J dropped 0 bases, with 13 bases sitting between them. The CDR3 bases are TGCGCCAGCAGCTTGGTGGCGGGGCCGTCCTCCTACGAGCAGTACTTC. Its translation: CASSLVAGPSSYEQYF.

The V call is TRBV5-1, the J call TRBJ2-3; D not resolved. With 7 bases removed from V and 6 bases from J, the gap between germline ends came to 9 bases. The CDR3 is 11 residues long. CDR1 is SGHRS, CDR2 YFSETQ, per germline. In DNA form, the CDR3 reads TGCGCCAGCCCAGCGTCTGATACGCAGTATTTT. This encodes CASPASDTQYF.

The chain couples TRBV11-2 to TRBJ2-1; 10 bases line up with TRBD1. The CDR3 extends over 16 amino acids. CDR1 is SGHAT, CDR2 FQNNGV, per germline. With 2 bases clipped from V and 8 bases from J, the junction kept 9 bases outside the gene matches. The CDR3 region has the DNA TGTGCCAGCAGCTTATGGTTTGGGACAGGGGTCGATGAGCAGTTCTTC. Protein sequence: CASSLWFGTGVDEQFF.

V and J are TRBV29-1 and TRBJ2-3, with 9 bases matching TRBD2. J lost 6 bases, V lost 1 base, and 5 bases had no gene match. The length of the CDR3 is 14 residues. Germline V gives CDR1 SQVTM, CDR2 ANQGSEA. The chain's CDR3 is CSVEGPGLADTQYF. The CDR3 DNA follows: TGCAGCGTTGAAGGTCCGGGACTAGCCGATACGCAGTATTTT.

The CDR3 DNA is TGTGCCAGCAGGACTGGGACAGGGGGCCATGAGCAGTTCTTC. The encoded protein is CASRTGTGGHEQFF. The rearrangement joins TRBV5-4 to TRBJ2-1; 12 bases map to TRBD1. This CDR3 comprises 14 residues. The junction had 5 bases not matched to a gene; V was cut back by 5 bases and J by 8 bases. Per the germline V gene, CDR1 is SGHNT and CDR2 is YYREEE (reference sequence).

V usage is TRBV5-4 and J usage is TRBJ2-2; TRBD2 aligns across 8 bases. This CDR3 contains 16 residues. Germline V gene sequence: CDR1 SGHNT, CDR2 YYREEE (reference sequence). The ends lost 2 bases at V and 3 bases at J; junction bases unmatched: 6. CDR3 DNA: TGTGCCAGCAGCTTTTGGGGAGCGGGAGACACCGGGGAGCTGTTTTTT. The encoded protein is CASSFWGAGDTGELFF. Together with reference TRBV5-4 and TRBJ2-2, the CDR3 gives the full variable domain: ETGVTQSPTHLIKTRGQQVTLRCSSQSGHNTVSWYQQALGQGPQFIFQYYREEENGRGNFPPRFSGLQFPNYSSELNVNALELDDSALYLCASSFWGAGDTGELFFGEGSRLTVL.

The chain combines TRBV27 with TRBJ1-5; 7 bases are shared with TRBD1. The junction had 11 bases not matched to a gene; V was cut back by 7 bases and J by 11 bases. This CDR3 comprises 13 residues. CDR1 MNHEY and CDR2 SMNVEV come from the germline V gene (reference sequence). CDR3: CASTTNRGGTQHF. DNA of the CDR3: TGTGCCAGCACAACGAACAGGGGAGGCACCCAGCATTTT.

The chain is built from TRBV7-9 and TRBJ2-5; tentatively, D is TRBD1 (5 bases). The J call may not be correct, given that the DNA end is closer to TRBJ2-7. Germline CDR1 SEHNR, CDR2 FQNEAQ (reference sequence). The CDR3 runs to 13 residues. DNA of the CDR3: TGTGCCAGCAGCTTAGAGGGGTATTACGAGCAGTACTTC. Translation: CASSLEGYYEQYF.

V gene TRBV7-9 combines with J gene TRBJ1-2, with a tentative D call TRBD1 (6 bases). This CDR3 spans 18 amino acids. V shed 3 bases and J shed 0 bases, with 20 bases lying between them. The germline V gene has CDR1 SEHNR and CDR2 FQNEAQ (reference sequence). This CDR3 is CASSFHGGRGPSNYGYTF. CDR3 nucleotide sequence: TGTGCCAGCAGCTTCCACGGCGGCAGGGGACCCTCTAACTATGGCTACACCTTC.

CDR3 nucleotide sequence: TGCGCCAGCAGTGATCCCTTTCAAGGGGGAATCCAGACTGAAGCTTTCTTT. As protein: CASSDPFQGGIQTEAFF. The chain carries TRBV10-2 and TRBJ1-1; D is perhaps TRBD1 (6 bases). The germline V and J ends were trimmed by 3 bases and 5 bases, with 22 bases remaining between them. The germline gives CDR1 WSHSY, CDR2 SAAADI. The CDR3 loop spans 17 amino acids.

The chain has TRBV12-5 and TRBJ1-1, with 9 nucleotides matching TRBD1. Per the germline V gene, CDR1 is LGHNT and CDR2 is FRNRAP. This CDR3 has 14 residues. J lost 5 bases, V lost 10 bases, and 11 bases had no gene match. For the CDR3, the DNA is TGTGCTACAACTCAGGACAGGGGTTGGACTGAAGCTTTCTTT. This gives the protein CATTQDRGWTEAFF.

This chain connects TRBV7-8 to TRBJ2-1, with 7 nucleotides matching TRBD2. V was clipped by 1 base and J by 0 bases; unmatched bases: 12. The CDR3 has 19 residues. Germline values: CDR1 SGHVS, CDR2 FQNEAQ. The CDR3 DNA follows: TGTGCCAGCAGCTTAGATGAATCAGCGGGGCTTTACTCCTACAATGAGCAGTTCTTC. As protein: CASSLDESAGLYSYNEQFF. The variable domain in full, completed from reference TRBV7-8 and TRBJ2-1, reads GAGVSQSPRYKVAKRGQDVALRCDPISGHVSLFWYQQALGQGPEFLTYFQNEAQLDKSGLPSDRFFAERPEGSVSTLKIQRTQQEDSAVYLCASSLDESAGLYSYNEQFFGPGTRLTVL.

This clone showed up just once. The sample carries other DNA sequences with the same CDR3. The chain links TRBV27 to TRBJ2-1; a weak D match, TRBD2 (5 bases). The CDR3 is 13 amino acids. The germline CDR1 and CDR2 sequences are MNHEY and SMNVEV (reference sequence). Trimming left V 3 bases short and J 6 bases short, with 9 bases between. CDR3 amino acids: CASSFSSGNEQFF. In DNA form, the CDR3 reads TGTGCCAGCAGTTTTTCGAGCGGCAATGAGCAGTTCTTC.

The chain joins TRBV27 to TRBJ1-2, with a possible D match to TRBD1 (5 bases). Germline loops: CDR1 MNHEY, CDR2 SMNVEV (reference sequence). The CDR3 is 13 amino acids. V was clipped by 4 bases and J by 5 bases, with 11 bases between them. The CDR3 region has the DNA TGTGCCAGCAGTTCAGGGCGGAATTATGGCTACACCTTC. Its translation: CASSSGRNYGYTF.

About this clone: The junction departs from the called germline gene at one end, perhaps through a read error. The J gene is TRBJ1-5, the V gene TRBV7-9; maybe TRBD1 (6 bases). CDR1 SEHNR and CDR2 FQNEAQ come from the germline V gene (reference sequence). CDR3 length equals 14 residues. This CDR3 is CASSARGYNQPQNF. CDR3 nucleotide sequence: TGTGCCAGCAGCGCCAGGGGTTACAATCAGCCCCAGAATTTT.

The chain joins TRBV5-4 to TRBJ2-3, with D perhaps TRBD2 (6 bases). This CDR3 comprises 13 residues. The V end lost 4 bases, the J end lost 3 bases, and 9 bases lay between the germline ends. Germline V gives CDR1 SGHNT, CDR2 YYREEE (reference sequence). The DNA of the CDR3 is TGTGCCAGCAGCCAGGACTATACAGATACGCAGTATTTT. This encodes CASSQDYTDTQYF.

The chain combines TRBV11-2 with TRBJ2-3, with 8 bases identical to TRBD2. CDR3 length equals 16 residues. Germline CDR1 and CDR2: SGHAT and FQNNGV. The ends lost 5 bases at V and 2 bases at J; junction bases unmatched: 9. The CDR3 bases are TGTGCCAGCAGCCCGCGGGGGGTAGCGGACACAGATACGCAGTATTTT. It is translated as CASSPRGVADTDTQYF. The full variable domain, its missing parts supplied by reference TRBV11-2 and TRBJ2-3, is EAGVAQSPRYKIIEKRQSVAFWCNPISGHATLYWYQQILGQGPKLLIQFQNNGVVDDSQLPKDRFSAERLKGVDSTLKIQPAKLEDSAVYLCASSPRGVADTDTQYFGPGTRLTVL.

The rearrangement uses TRBV5-1 and TRBJ2-7, with D hard to call. V lost 2 bases, J lost 6 bases, and 6 bases lay in between. CDR1 is SGHRS and CDR2 is YFSETQ in the germline V gene. The CDR3 sequence is 11 residues long. CDR3 coding DNA: TGCGCCAGCAGCTTATACGGCGAGCAGTACTTC. Protein sequence: CASSLYGEQYF.

Written as DNA, the CDR3 is TGTGCCAGCAGCCCCGACCGGGACAGGGGGTACGAGCAGTACTTC. Translating gives CASSPDRDRGYEQYF. V is TRBV9 and J is TRBJ2-7, with 11 bases aligning to TRBD1. After removal of 4 bases from V and 4 bases from J, the junction contained 7 bases not matched to a gene. The germline V gene has CDR1 SGDLS and CDR2 YYNGEE. The CDR3 is 15 amino acids.

This clone has only one observation. The genes are TRBV9 and TRBJ2-5; 13 nucleotides agree with TRBD2. CDR1 SGDLS and CDR2 YYNGEE come from the germline V gene. V shed 0 bases and J 4 bases; nucleotides not matched to a gene: 15. This CDR3 is 20 amino acids long. The chain's CDR3 is CASSVAGLAGILDSGETQYF. In nucleotides, the CDR3 is TGTGCCAGCAGCGTAGCGGGACTAGCGGGAATTTTGGATTCTGGAGAGACCCAGTACTTC.